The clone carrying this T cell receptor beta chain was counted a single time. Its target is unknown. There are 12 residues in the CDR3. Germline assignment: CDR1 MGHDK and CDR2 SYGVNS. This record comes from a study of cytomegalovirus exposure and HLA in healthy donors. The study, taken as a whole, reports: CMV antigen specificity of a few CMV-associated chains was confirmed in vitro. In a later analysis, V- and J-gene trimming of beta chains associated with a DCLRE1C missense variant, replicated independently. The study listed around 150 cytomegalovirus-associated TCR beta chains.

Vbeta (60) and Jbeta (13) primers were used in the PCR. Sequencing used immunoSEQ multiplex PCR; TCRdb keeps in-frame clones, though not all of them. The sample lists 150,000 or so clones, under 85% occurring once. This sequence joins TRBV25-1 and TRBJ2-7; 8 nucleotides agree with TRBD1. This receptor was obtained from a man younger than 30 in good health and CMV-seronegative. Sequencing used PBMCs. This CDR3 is CGKTGEAYEQYV. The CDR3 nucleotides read TGTGGCAAGACAGGGGAGGCCTACGAGCAGTACGTC.